This T cell receptor beta chain appears in the sequencing data of a study of blood T cell repertoires in COVID-19. Looking at the study overall: The origin of the acute and convalescent COVID-19 samples was the United States, Italy and Spain. In each case, the material was cDNA or gDNA derived from T cells, B-cell-depleted T cells, or PBMCs.

In the study's own analysis: Amplified reference gene primers provided the basis for estimating nucleated cell counts. The method was immunoSEQ multiplex PCR; TCRdb's version includes in-frame clones alone and lacks a portion of them. V, J and clone size were drawn from that table, and D and trimming were deduced from the DNA. The table lists 100,000 to 150,000 clones, about 90% of them singletons, with less than 2.5% in the top ten. CDR1 is SNHLY, CDR2 FYNNEI, per germline. The CDR3 has 17 amino acids. V lost 5 bases to trimming and J lost 0 bases; unmatched junction nucleotides: 6. The rearrangement joins TRBV2 to TRBJ2-6; TRBD1 agrees at 8 bases. Sequenced: peripheral blood. The source is a man in his fifties or sixties with active COVID-19. The CDR3 DNA sequence: TGTGCCAGCAGTCCCCGGGACAGGCGCTCTGGGGCCAACGTCCTGACTTTC. The encoded protein is CASSPRDRRSGANVLTF.